The 26 T cell receptor beta chains presented below share a single source sample, sequenced in a study of blood T cell repertoires in COVID-19. TCRdb's copy holds only in-frame clones and misses some; the assay was immunoSEQ multiplex PCR. The repertoire has some 150,000 clones, around 90% of them found once; the top ten carry roughly 1.4%. The specimen was peripheral blood. Receptors were obtained from a woman aged 55 to 70 with acute or convalescent COVID-19.

The chain carries TRBV7-9 and TRBJ1-1; D possibly corresponds to TRBD1 (5 bases). The CDR3 has 16 residues. The V gene's germline CDR1 is SEHNR and CDR2 FQNEAQ (reference sequence). Trimming removed 2 bases at V and 3 bases at J, with 16 bases between. The CDR3, as DNA: TGTGCCAGCAGCTTATGGAGTAAGGACACCTACACTGAAGCTTTCTTT. Translated, it gives CASSLWSKDTYTEAFF.

The chain has TRBV24-1 and TRBJ2-5; TRBD2 is a possible D gene (7 bases). The V gene's germline CDR1 is KGHDR and CDR2 SFDVKD. This CDR3 has 15 amino acids. V was shortened by 3 bases and J by 5 bases, with 15 bases between the two germline ends. CDR3 sequence (DNA): TGTGCCACCAGTGATCCCTGGGGGCGGGGGGAGACCCAGTACTTC. This sequence encodes CATSDPWGRGETQYF.

The V call is TRBV9, the J call TRBJ1-6, with TRBD1 matching over 8 bases. Germline V gene sequence: CDR1 SGDLS, CDR2 YYNGEE. The CDR3 sequence is 15 residues long. The V gene end was trimmed by 2 bases and the J gene end by 7 bases; junction bases not matched to a gene: 5. The CDR3 coding sequence is TGTGCCAGCAGCGTGGGTCGACAGGGGAATTCACCCCTCCACTTT. This sequence encodes CASSVGRQGNSPLHF.

The V gene is TRBV19, the J gene TRBJ2-6; possible D gene TRBD1, 7 bases. V was shortened by 3 bases and J by 3 bases, with 15 bases between the two germline ends. CDR1 is LNHDA, CDR2 SQIVND, per germline (reference sequence). The length of the CDR3 is 17 residues. In DNA, the CDR3 is TGTGCCAGTAGTATCTTGGAGGGGGCAGGTGGGGCCAACGTCCTGACTTTC. Its protein is CASSILEGAGGANVLTF.

The gene calls are TRBV2 and TRBJ2-7; 10 nucleotides agree with TRBD1. The CDR3 covers 15 residues. Trimming removed 5 bases from V and 0 bases from J; junction bases left unmatched: 4. From germline, CDR1 is SNHLY and CDR2 FYNNEI. The CDR3 reads CASSWTGGSSYEQYF. The CDR3 bases are TGTGCCAGCAGTTGGACAGGGGGAAGCTCCTACGAGCAGTACTTC.

This clone showed up just once. V usage is TRBV5-4 and J usage is TRBJ1-2; 8 bases fit TRBD1. This CDR3 is 15 amino acids long. V was pared by 0 bases and J by 3 bases, with 4 bases of the junction left unmatched. The germline gives CDR1 SGHNT, CDR2 YYREEE (reference sequence). The CDR3 sequence is CASSLGTGTHYGYTF. CDR3 DNA sequence: TGTGCCAGCAGCTTGGGGACAGGGACCCACTATGGCTACACCTTC.

Turning to this clone: Other DNA sequences within the sample encode an identical CDR3. The chain combines TRBV18 with TRBJ2-7, with D tentatively TRBD2 (6 bases). Germline-derived CDR1 and CDR2 are KGHSH and LQKENI. This CDR3 comprises 14 residues. With 3 bases removed from V and 0 bases from J, the gap between germline ends came to 9 bases. This CDR3 reads CASSPGGSSYEQYF. The CDR3 nucleotides are TGTGCCAGCTCACCGGGGGGAAGCTCCTACGAGCAGTACTTC.

CDR3 nucleotides: TGTGCCAGCAGCCTACGACAGGGGGCGGGTGGCTACACCTTC. This encodes CASSLRQGAGGYTF. The gene calls are TRBV11-2 and TRBJ1-2; 10 bases agree with TRBD1. Germline assignment: CDR1 SGHAT and CDR2 FQNNGV. The CDR3 spans 14 residues. The trim removed 5 bases at V and 7 bases at J, leaving 7 bases unmatched.

In its sample, this clone was seen once. The V and J genes are TRBV6-6 and TRBJ2-2, with 10 bases matching TRBD1. The CDR3 is 16 amino acids. J gave up 6 bases and V 7 bases, and 11 bases lay outside the gene matches. Germline lookup yields CDR1 MNHNY and CDR2 SVGAGI (reference sequence). For the CDR3, the DNA is TGTGCCAGCACCACCGGCGGGACAGGGGCGGCCGGGGAGCTGTTTTTT. Protein sequence: CASTTGGTGAAGELFF.

This clone was observed a single time. The chain joins TRBV18 to TRBJ1-2; 7 nucleotides align to TRBD1. Per the germline V gene, CDR1 is KGHSH and CDR2 is LQKENI. This CDR3 has 14 residues. Germline trimming cut 4 bases from V and 8 bases from J; bases unmatched to any gene: 10. The CDR3 DNA reads TGTGCCAGCTCACGGGACGACAGGGTAGGCGGCTACACCTTC. Protein: CASSRDDRVGGYTF. Variable domain in full (rest from reference TRBV18 and TRBJ1-2): NAGVMQNPRHLVRRRGQEARLRCSPMKGHSHVYWYRQLPEEGLKFMVYLQKENIIDESGMPKERFSAEFPKEGPSILRIQQVVRGDSAAYFCASSRDDRVGGYTFGSGTRLTVV.

This clone was detected only once. The J gene is TRBJ1-4, the V gene TRBV19, with TRBD1 as a possible D gene (5 bases). This CDR3 region has 14 residues. The germline V gene has CDR1 LNHDA and CDR2 SQIVND (reference sequence). Trimming took 6 bases from V and 10 from J, leaving 18 bases between them. The CDR3: CASRADTSVGKLFF. CDR3 nucleotides: TGTGCCAGTAGGGCGGACACCTCTGTGGGAAAACTGTTTTTT.

V gene TRBV14 combines with J gene TRBJ1-6; the D gene is possibly TRBD1 (5 bases). CDR3 size: 16 residues. The V and J ends lost 4 bases and 7 bases respectively, with 17 bases between them. Germline assignment: CDR1 SGHDN and CDR2 FVKESK. The CDR3 protein is CASSRPRGGGNSPLHF. CDR3 bases: TGTGCCAGCAGCCGCCCCCGCGGCGGGGGGAATTCACCCCTCCACTTT. The variable domain in full, with the rest retrieved from reference TRBV14 and TRBJ1-6, is EAGVTQFPSHSVIEKGQTVTLRCDPISGHDNLYWYRRVMGKEIKFLLHFVKESKQDESGMPNNRFLAERTGGTYSTLKVQPAELEDSGVYFCASSRPRGGGNSPLHFGNGTRLTVT.

The chain combines TRBV7-6 with TRBJ2-2; 11 nucleotides match TRBD1. The CDR3 is made up of 15 amino acids. V lost 5 bases, J lost 7 bases, and 6 bases stayed unmatched. Germline V gives CDR1 SGHVS, CDR2 FNYEAQ. The CDR3: CASSLGQGAVGELFF. CDR3 DNA sequence: TGTGCCAGCAGCCTCGGACAGGGGGCTGTCGGGGAGCTGTTTTTT.

DNA for the CDR3: TGTGCCAGCAGCTTAATGCTCGCAGGGTCTGGTGAGCAGTTCTTC. Its translation: CASSLMLAGSGEQFF. The rearrangement uses TRBV7-2 and TRBJ2-1, with a possible D match to TRBD1 (5 bases). CDR1 is SGHTA and CDR2 is FQGNSA in the germline V gene. The CDR3 extends over 15 amino acids. Trimming took off 2 bases at V and 9 bases at J, with 17 bases between the two ends.

The genes are TRBV18 and TRBJ1-1, with a tentative D call TRBD1 (6 bases). CDR1 is KGHSH, CDR2 LQKENI, per germline. This CDR3 region has 14 residues. Trimming left V 4 bases short and J 3 bases short, with 12 bases between. The chain's CDR3 is CASSLPGHYTEAFF. In DNA form, the CDR3 reads TGTGCCAGCTCACTTCCGGGACACTACACTGAAGCTTTCTTT. The variable domain in full, completed from reference TRBV18 and TRBJ1-1, reads NAGVMQNPRHLVRRRGQEARLRCSPMKGHSHVYWYRQLPEEGLKFMVYLQKENIIDESGMPKERFSAEFPKEGPSILRIQQVVRGDSAAYFCASSLPGHYTEAFFGQGTRLTVV.

This clone was seen just once. This chain uses TRBV19 with TRBJ1-5; D remains unclear. This CDR3 comprises 14 residues. CDR1 and CDR2 (germline): LNHDA, SQIVND (reference sequence). Trimming pared 2 bases from V and 4 bases from J, leaving 9 bases between. The CDR3 loop reads CASSITLSNQPQHF. The CDR3 DNA is TGTGCCAGTAGTATAACCCTTAGTAATCAGCCCCAGCATTTT. The entire variable domain, with the rest obtained from reference TRBV19 and TRBJ1-5, is as follows: DGGITQSPKYLFRKEGQNVTLSCEQNLNHDAMYWYRQDPGQGLRLIYYSQIVNDFQKGDIAEGYSVSREKKESFPLTVTSAQKNPTAFYLCASSITLSNQPQHFGDGTRLSIL.

CDR3 nucleotides: TGTGCCAGCAGTACCGGGACAGGGACCCGCAATCAGCCCCAGCATTTT. Encoded protein: CASSTGTGTRNQPQHF. The chain combines TRBV28 with TRBJ1-5; 9 bases fit TRBD1. Germline V gene lookup returns CDR1 MDHEN and CDR2 SYDVKM. The CDR3 runs to 16 residues. With 5 bases clipped from V and 2 bases from J, the junction kept 7 bases outside the gene matches.

The chain couples TRBV7-6 to TRBJ2-2; D is undetermined. The CDR3 is made up of 13 amino acids. Germline-derived CDR1 and CDR2 are SGHVS and FNYEAQ. Between the trimmed V and J ends, which lost 6 bases and 7 bases, there was a span of 12 bases. The CDR3 protein is CASRLTIDGELFF. The CDR3 DNA reads TGTGCCAGCAGACTAACTATAGACGGGGAGCTGTTTTTT.

This chain uses TRBV5-8 with TRBJ1-4, with 8 nucleotides matching TRBD1. V gave up 0 bases and J gave up 8 bases; unmatched junction bases: 6. The CDR3 contains 15 residues. CDR1 SGHTS and CDR2 YDEGEE come from the germline V gene. The chain's CDR3 is CASSLAGTGGEKLFF. Here the CDR3 DNA reads TGTGCCAGCAGCTTGGCCGGGACAGGAGGGGAAAAACTGTTTTTT.

The V call is TRBV29-1, the J call TRBJ1-1, with D possibly TRBD1 on 6 matching bases. Trimming shortened V by 3 bases and J by 2 bases, and 10 bases separated the two germline ends. In germline, CDR1 is SQVTM, CDR2 ANQGSEA. This CDR3 has 13 amino acids. CDR3 sequence: CSVDQGPNTEAFF. In DNA form, the CDR3 reads TGCAGCGTTGATCAGGGGCCCAACACTGAAGCTTTCTTT.

V usage is TRBV6-5 and J usage is TRBJ2-2; D possibly corresponds to TRBD2 (6 bases). In germline, CDR1 is MNHEY, CDR2 SVGAGI. V was trimmed by 6 bases and J by 1 base, leaving 12 bases between them. The CDR3 sequence is 15 residues long. CDR3 nucleotides: TGTGCCAGCAGCCCACCGGGACTGAACACCGGGGAGCTGTTTTTT. This codes for CASSPPGLNTGELFF.

The rearrangement links TRBV28 to TRBJ1-3; no clear D gene. Trimming cost V 8 bases and J 2 bases, with 16 bases left between them. The CDR3 covers 15 residues. CDR1 is MDHEN, CDR2 SYDVKM, per germline. The CDR3 DNA is TGTGCCAGCTTAGAACTTTCCCATCCTGGAAACACCATATATTTT. Translated, it gives CASLELSHPGNTIYF. The full variable domain, with the rest looked up from reference TRBV28 and TRBJ1-3, is DVKVTQSSRYLVKRTGEKVFLECVQDMDHENMFWYRQDPGLGLRLIYFSYDVKMKEKGDIPEGYSVSREKKERFSLILESASTNQTSMYLCASLELSHPGNTIYFGEGSWLTVV.

V gene TRBV7-9 combines with J gene TRBJ2-1; D unclear. This CDR3 has 13 residues. Per germline, CDR1 SEHNR and CDR2 FQNEAQ (reference sequence). Trimming pared 5 bases from V and 5 bases from J, leaving 10 bases between. Here the CDR3 reads CASSIRQDNEQFF. CDR3 coding DNA: TGTGCCAGCAGCATTCGCCAGGACAATGAGCAGTTCTTC.

The chain is built from TRBV24-1 and TRBJ2-7; 11 bases match TRBD2. CDR3 length: 16 residues. With 4 bases clipped from V and 4 bases from J, the junction kept 8 bases outside the gene matches. Looked up from germline, CDR1 is KGHDR and CDR2 is SFDVKD. The CDR3 is CATSDRGTSGNYEQYF. The CDR3 DNA follows: TGTGCCACCAGTGACCGGGGGACTAGCGGAAATTACGAGCAGTACTTC.

The chain couples TRBV29-1 to TRBJ2-5, with 7 bases fitting TRBD1. The ends lost 6 bases at V and 5 bases at J; junction bases unmatched: 9. The CDR3 extends over 13 amino acids. CDR1 and CDR2 (germline): SQVTM, ANQGSEA. The CDR3 is CSVGDRVGETQYF. CDR3 sequence (DNA): TGCAGCGTGGGAGACAGGGTTGGGGAGACCCAGTACTTC.

V is TRBV7-2 and J is TRBJ2-2; D is uncertain. V lost 2 bases and J lost 1, with 5 bases in between. Germline-derived CDR1 and CDR2 are SGHTA and FQGNSA. The CDR3 sequence is 14 residues long. The CDR3 DNA sequence: TGTGCCAGCAGCTTATCCAGGAACACCGGGGAGCTGTTTTTT. This codes for CASSLSRNTGELFF.